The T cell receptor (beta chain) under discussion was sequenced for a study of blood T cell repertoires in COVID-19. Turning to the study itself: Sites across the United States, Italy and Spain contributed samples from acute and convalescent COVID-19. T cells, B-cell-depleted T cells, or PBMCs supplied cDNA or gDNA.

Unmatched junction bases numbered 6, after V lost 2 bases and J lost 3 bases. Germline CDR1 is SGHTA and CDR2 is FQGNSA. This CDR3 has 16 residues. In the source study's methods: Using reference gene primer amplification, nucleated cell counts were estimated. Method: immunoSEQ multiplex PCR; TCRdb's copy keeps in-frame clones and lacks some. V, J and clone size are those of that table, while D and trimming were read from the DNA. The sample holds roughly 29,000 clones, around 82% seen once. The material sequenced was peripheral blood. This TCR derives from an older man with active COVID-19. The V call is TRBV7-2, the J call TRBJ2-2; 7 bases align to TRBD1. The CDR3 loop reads CASSLQPGGYTGELFF. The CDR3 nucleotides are TGTGCCAGCAGCTTACAACCAGGGGGATACACCGGGGAGCTGTTTTTT.